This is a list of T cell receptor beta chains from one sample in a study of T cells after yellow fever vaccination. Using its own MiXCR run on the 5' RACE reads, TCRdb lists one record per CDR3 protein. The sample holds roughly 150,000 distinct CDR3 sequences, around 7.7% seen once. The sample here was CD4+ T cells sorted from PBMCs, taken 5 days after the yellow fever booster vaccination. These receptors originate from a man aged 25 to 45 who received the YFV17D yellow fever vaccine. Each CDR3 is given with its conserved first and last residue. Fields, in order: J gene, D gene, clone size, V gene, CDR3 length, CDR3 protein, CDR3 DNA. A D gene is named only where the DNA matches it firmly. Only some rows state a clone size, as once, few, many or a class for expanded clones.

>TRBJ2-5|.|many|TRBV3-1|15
CASRRNRVEGETQYF
TGTGCCAGCAGGCGAAACAGGGTAGAAGGCGAGACCCAGTACTTC
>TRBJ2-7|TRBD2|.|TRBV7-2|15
CASSLRTSGPYEQYF
TGTGCCAGCAGCTTGAGAACTAGCGGGCCTTACGAGCAGTACTTC
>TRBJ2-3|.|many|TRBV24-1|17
CATSALGPQGSADTQYF
TGTGCCACCAGTGCCCTCGGTCCCCAGGGGTCGGCAGATACGCAGTATTTT
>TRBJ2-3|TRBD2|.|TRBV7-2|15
CASSLLAGVQGTQYF
TGTGCCAGCAGCTTACTAGCGGGAGTTCAGGGTACGCAGTATTTT
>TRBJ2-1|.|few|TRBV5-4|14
CASSFPGPNNEQFF
TGTGCCAGCAGTTTCCCGGGACCAAACAATGAGCAGTTCTTC
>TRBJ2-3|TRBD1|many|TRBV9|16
CASSEGPTGGADTQYF
TGTGCCAGCAGCGAGGGTCCGACAGGGGGCGCAGATACGCAGTATTTT
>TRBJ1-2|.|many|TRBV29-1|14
CSVERSRGGYGYTF
TGCAGCGTTGAACGATCCAGGGGCGGCTATGGCTACACCTTC
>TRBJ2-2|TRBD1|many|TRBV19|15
CASRLGQGNTGELFF
TGTGCCAGTAGATTGGGACAGGGGAACACCGGGGAGCTGTTTTTT
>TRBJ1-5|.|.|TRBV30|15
CAWSTSGRSNQPQHF
TGTGCCTGGAGTACCTCTGGACGGAGCAATCAGCCCCAGCATTTT
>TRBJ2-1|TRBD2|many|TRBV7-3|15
CASSVLAGAYNEQFF
TGTGCCAGCAGCGTATTAGCGGGAGCCTACAATGAGCAGTTCTTC
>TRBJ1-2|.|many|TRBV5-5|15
CASSTPSTVTGGYTF
TGTGCCAGCAGCACCCCCTCGACAGTGACAGGCGGCTACACCTTC
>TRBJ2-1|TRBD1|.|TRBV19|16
CASSITDRESYNEQFF
TGTGCCAGTAGTATCACGGACAGGGAATCCTACAATGAGCAGTTCTTC
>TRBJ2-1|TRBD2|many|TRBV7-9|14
CASSLVQGLAGDRF
TGTGCCAGCAGCTTAGTACAGGGACTAGCGGGAGACCGCTTC
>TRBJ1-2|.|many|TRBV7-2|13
CASTEGRFYGYTF
TGTGCCAGCACCGAGGGCAGGTTCTATGGCTACACCTTC
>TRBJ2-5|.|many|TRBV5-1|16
CASSLQAPAVQETQYF
TGCGCCAGCAGCTTACAGGCCCCGGCGGTCCAAGAGACCCAGTACTTC
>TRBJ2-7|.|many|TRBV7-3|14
CASSLRGPGAEQYF
TGTGCCAGCAGCTTAAGAGGTCCGGGGGCGGAGCAGTACTTC
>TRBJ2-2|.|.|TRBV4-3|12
CAGSPHGGELFF
TGCGCCGGCAGCCCCCATGGTGGGGAGCTGTTTTTT
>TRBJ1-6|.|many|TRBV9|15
CASSAAGTGNSPLHF
TGTGCCAGCAGCGCGGCCGGGACGGGAAATTCACCCCTCCACTTT
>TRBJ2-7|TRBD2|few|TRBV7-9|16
CASSSLLAGVSYEQYF
TGTGCCAGCAGCTCATTGCTAGCGGGAGTCTCCTACGAGCAGTACTTC
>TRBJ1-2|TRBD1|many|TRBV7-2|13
CASSPRTGYGYTF
TGTGCCAGCAGCCCCCGGACAGGTTATGGCTACACCTTC
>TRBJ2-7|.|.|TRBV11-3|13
CASSFANSYEQYF
TGTGCCAGCAGCTTCGCTAACTCCTACGAGCAGTACTTC
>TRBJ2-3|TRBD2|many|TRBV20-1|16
CSAALDRLAGSDTQYF
TGCAGTGCCGCATTAGATAGGCTAGCGGGGTCAGATACGCAGTATTTT
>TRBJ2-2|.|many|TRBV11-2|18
CASSLGGLWNRGTGELFF
TGTGCCAGCAGCTTAGGAGGTTTGTGGAACCGAGGCACCGGGGAGCTGTTTTTT
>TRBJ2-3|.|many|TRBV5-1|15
CASSLQGTSTDTQYF
TGCGCCAGCAGCCTACAGGGAACAAGCACAGATACGCAGTATTTT
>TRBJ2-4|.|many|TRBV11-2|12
CASSPSTRIQYF
TGTGCCAGCAGCCCTTCCACTAGGATTCAGTACTTC
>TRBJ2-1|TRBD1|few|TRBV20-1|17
CSARGIGRDRGTHEQFF
TGCAGTGCTAGAGGAATTGGTCGGGACAGGGGAACGCATGAGCAGTTCTTC
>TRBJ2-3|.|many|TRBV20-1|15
CSARYAGTAADTQYF
TGCAGTGCTAGATACGCCGGGACCGCGGCCGATACGCAGTATTTT
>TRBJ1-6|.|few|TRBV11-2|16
CASSLGSTPYNSPLHF
TGTGCCAGCAGCTTAGGATCTACGCCCTATAATTCACCCCTCCACTTT
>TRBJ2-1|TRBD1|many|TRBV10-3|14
CAISGQGTYNEQFF
TGTGCCATCAGTGGACAGGGAACCTACAATGAGCAGTTCTTC
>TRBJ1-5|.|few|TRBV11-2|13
CASSLGSRQPQHF
TGTGCCAGCAGCTTAGGATCTCGTCAGCCCCAGCATTTT
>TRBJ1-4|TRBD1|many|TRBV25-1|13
CASSRQGEEKLFF
TGTGCCAGCAGCAGACAGGGAGAGGAAAAACTGTTTTTT
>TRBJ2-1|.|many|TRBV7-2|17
CASSLVSPVSSYNEQFF
TGTGCCAGCAGCTTAGTATCACCGGTAAGCTCCTACAATGAGCAGTTCTTC